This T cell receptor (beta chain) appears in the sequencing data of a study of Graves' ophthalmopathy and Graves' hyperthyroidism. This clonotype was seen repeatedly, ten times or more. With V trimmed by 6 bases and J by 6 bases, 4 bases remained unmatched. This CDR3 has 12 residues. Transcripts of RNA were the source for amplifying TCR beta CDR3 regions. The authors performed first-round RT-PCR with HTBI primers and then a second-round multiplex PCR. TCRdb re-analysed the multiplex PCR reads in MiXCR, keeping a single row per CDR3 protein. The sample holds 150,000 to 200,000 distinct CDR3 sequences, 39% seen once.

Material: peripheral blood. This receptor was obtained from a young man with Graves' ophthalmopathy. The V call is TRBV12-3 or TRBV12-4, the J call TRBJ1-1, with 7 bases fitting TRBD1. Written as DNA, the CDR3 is TGTGCCAGCAGACCCACAGGGGCTGAAGCTTTCTTT. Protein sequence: CASRPTGAEAFF.